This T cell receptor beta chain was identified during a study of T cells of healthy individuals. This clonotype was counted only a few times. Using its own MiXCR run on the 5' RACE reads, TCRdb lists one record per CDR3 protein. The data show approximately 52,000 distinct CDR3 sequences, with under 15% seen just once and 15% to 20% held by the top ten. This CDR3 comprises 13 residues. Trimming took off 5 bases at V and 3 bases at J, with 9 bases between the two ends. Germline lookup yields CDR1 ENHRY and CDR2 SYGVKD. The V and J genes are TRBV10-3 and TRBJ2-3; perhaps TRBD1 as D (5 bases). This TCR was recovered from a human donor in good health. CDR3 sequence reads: CAISSQGTDTQYF. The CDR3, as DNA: TGTGCCATCAGTTCTCAGGGAACAGATACGCAGTATTTT.